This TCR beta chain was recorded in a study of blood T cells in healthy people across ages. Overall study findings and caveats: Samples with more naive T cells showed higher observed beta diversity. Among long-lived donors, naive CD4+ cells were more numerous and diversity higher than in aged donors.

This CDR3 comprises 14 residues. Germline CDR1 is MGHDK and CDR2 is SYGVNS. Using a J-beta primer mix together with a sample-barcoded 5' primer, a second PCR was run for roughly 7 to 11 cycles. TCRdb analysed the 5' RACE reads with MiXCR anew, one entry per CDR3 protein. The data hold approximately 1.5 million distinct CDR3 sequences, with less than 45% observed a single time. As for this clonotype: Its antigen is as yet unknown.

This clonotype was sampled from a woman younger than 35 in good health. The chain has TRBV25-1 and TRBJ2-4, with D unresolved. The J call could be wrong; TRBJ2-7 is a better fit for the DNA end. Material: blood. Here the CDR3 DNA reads TGTGCCAGCTCTCGTTGGGGAAGCCTCCACGAGCAGTACTTC. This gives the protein CASSRWGSLHEQYF.